This T cell receptor beta chain was captured in a study of OX40 agonist ivuxolimab in advanced cancers. TCRdb keeps only in-frame clones here, not all; method: immunoSEQ multiplex PCR. The profile shows roughly 64,000 clones, 75% to 95% of them singletons. V lost 1 base to trimming and J lost 7 bases; unmatched junction nucleotides: 3. CDR1 GTSNPN and CDR2 SVGIG come from the germline V gene (reference sequence). The CDR3 has 13 residues. The rearrangement joins TRBV30 to TRBJ1-1; 10 nucleotides line up with TRBD1. Here the sequenced sample was CD4+ or CD8+ T cells sorted from blood, taken in a trial of the OX40 agonist ivuxolimab. The receptor was derived from an adult with an advanced solid tumor such as melanoma, head and neck, liver or kidney cancer. CDR3 sequence (DNA): TGTGCCTGGAGTGGCCGGACAGGGGGTGAAGCTTTCTTT. Its protein is CAWSGRTGGEAFF.